In its sample, the clone carrying this T cell receptor (beta chain) was seen many times. As yet, its antigen is unknown. This sample stems from a study of T cells in Graves' hyperthyroidism and ophthalmopathy. Across the whole study: The authors collected peripheral blood at initial diagnosis, before any treatment.

From RNA transcripts, TCR beta CDR3 regions were amplified. The HTBI primer set was used in a first-round RT-PCR of the TCR CDR3. From the multiplex PCR reads, TCRdb called clonotypes with MiXCR, one entry per CDR3 protein. This table has 300,000 to 450,000 distinct CDR3 sequences, roughly 14% appearing once. Whole-study findings and limits: Appearing also in blood were most of the thyroid clonotypes expanded above 0.001.

Hyperthyroidism of Graves' type that showed no ophthalmopathy progression within 18 months was stable. PBMCs were collected from an approximately 10 ml volume of fresh peripheral blood. The junction had 10 bases not matched to a gene; V was cut back by 1 base and J by 10 bases. This CDR3 has 15 residues. The germline V gene encodes CDR1 DFQATT and CDR2 SNEGSKA (reference sequence). V and J are TRBV20-1 and TRBJ2-1; 10 positions match TRBD2. The sequenced material came from blood. This TCR was sampled from a woman aged 55-69 years with Graves' hyperthyroidism. Written as DNA, the CDR3 is TGCAGTGCTAGAGCGTGGCTAGCGGGAGATCAAGAGCAGTTCTTC. Its translation is CSARAWLAGDQEQFF.